This T cell receptor beta chain was profiled in a study of T cells in Graves' hyperthyroidism and ophthalmopathy. Study-level findings and limits: Stable hyperthyroidism was separated from ophthalmopathy by a model based on 13 V-J features.

Uncontrolled infection, other autoimmune disease, pregnancy or lactation excluded patients. PBMCs stemmed from 10 ml fresh peripheral blood. CDR1 SEHNR and CDR2 FQNEAQ come from the germline V gene (reference sequence). The CDR3 extends over 13 amino acids. The germline V and J ends were trimmed by 3 bases and 2 bases, with 7 bases remaining between them. This clonotype has at least ten counts. Its target is not known. The CDR3 regions of TCR beta were amplified from RNA transcripts. HTBI primers were used for first-round RT-PCR of the TCR CDR3. One entry per CDR3 protein, called by TCRdb with MiXCR from the multiplex PCR reads. The table records some 800,000 distinct CDR3 sequences, 38% of them present only once.

The chain has TRBV7-9 and TRBJ1-1; D ambiguous. The sequencing input was blood. This clonotype was sampled from a man younger than 35 with Graves' hyperthyroidism. The CDR3 sequence is CASSFHSNTEAFF. Here the CDR3 DNA reads TGTGCCAGCAGCTTCCACAGCAACACTGAAGCTTTCTTT. The complete variable domain, with remaining parts taken from reference TRBV7-9 and TRBJ1-1, reads DTGVSQNPRHKITKRGQNVTFRCDPISEHNRLYWYRQTLGQGPEFLTYFQNEAQLEKSRLLSDRFSAERPKGSFSTLEIQRTEQGDSAMYLCASSFHSNTEAFFGQGTRLTVV.